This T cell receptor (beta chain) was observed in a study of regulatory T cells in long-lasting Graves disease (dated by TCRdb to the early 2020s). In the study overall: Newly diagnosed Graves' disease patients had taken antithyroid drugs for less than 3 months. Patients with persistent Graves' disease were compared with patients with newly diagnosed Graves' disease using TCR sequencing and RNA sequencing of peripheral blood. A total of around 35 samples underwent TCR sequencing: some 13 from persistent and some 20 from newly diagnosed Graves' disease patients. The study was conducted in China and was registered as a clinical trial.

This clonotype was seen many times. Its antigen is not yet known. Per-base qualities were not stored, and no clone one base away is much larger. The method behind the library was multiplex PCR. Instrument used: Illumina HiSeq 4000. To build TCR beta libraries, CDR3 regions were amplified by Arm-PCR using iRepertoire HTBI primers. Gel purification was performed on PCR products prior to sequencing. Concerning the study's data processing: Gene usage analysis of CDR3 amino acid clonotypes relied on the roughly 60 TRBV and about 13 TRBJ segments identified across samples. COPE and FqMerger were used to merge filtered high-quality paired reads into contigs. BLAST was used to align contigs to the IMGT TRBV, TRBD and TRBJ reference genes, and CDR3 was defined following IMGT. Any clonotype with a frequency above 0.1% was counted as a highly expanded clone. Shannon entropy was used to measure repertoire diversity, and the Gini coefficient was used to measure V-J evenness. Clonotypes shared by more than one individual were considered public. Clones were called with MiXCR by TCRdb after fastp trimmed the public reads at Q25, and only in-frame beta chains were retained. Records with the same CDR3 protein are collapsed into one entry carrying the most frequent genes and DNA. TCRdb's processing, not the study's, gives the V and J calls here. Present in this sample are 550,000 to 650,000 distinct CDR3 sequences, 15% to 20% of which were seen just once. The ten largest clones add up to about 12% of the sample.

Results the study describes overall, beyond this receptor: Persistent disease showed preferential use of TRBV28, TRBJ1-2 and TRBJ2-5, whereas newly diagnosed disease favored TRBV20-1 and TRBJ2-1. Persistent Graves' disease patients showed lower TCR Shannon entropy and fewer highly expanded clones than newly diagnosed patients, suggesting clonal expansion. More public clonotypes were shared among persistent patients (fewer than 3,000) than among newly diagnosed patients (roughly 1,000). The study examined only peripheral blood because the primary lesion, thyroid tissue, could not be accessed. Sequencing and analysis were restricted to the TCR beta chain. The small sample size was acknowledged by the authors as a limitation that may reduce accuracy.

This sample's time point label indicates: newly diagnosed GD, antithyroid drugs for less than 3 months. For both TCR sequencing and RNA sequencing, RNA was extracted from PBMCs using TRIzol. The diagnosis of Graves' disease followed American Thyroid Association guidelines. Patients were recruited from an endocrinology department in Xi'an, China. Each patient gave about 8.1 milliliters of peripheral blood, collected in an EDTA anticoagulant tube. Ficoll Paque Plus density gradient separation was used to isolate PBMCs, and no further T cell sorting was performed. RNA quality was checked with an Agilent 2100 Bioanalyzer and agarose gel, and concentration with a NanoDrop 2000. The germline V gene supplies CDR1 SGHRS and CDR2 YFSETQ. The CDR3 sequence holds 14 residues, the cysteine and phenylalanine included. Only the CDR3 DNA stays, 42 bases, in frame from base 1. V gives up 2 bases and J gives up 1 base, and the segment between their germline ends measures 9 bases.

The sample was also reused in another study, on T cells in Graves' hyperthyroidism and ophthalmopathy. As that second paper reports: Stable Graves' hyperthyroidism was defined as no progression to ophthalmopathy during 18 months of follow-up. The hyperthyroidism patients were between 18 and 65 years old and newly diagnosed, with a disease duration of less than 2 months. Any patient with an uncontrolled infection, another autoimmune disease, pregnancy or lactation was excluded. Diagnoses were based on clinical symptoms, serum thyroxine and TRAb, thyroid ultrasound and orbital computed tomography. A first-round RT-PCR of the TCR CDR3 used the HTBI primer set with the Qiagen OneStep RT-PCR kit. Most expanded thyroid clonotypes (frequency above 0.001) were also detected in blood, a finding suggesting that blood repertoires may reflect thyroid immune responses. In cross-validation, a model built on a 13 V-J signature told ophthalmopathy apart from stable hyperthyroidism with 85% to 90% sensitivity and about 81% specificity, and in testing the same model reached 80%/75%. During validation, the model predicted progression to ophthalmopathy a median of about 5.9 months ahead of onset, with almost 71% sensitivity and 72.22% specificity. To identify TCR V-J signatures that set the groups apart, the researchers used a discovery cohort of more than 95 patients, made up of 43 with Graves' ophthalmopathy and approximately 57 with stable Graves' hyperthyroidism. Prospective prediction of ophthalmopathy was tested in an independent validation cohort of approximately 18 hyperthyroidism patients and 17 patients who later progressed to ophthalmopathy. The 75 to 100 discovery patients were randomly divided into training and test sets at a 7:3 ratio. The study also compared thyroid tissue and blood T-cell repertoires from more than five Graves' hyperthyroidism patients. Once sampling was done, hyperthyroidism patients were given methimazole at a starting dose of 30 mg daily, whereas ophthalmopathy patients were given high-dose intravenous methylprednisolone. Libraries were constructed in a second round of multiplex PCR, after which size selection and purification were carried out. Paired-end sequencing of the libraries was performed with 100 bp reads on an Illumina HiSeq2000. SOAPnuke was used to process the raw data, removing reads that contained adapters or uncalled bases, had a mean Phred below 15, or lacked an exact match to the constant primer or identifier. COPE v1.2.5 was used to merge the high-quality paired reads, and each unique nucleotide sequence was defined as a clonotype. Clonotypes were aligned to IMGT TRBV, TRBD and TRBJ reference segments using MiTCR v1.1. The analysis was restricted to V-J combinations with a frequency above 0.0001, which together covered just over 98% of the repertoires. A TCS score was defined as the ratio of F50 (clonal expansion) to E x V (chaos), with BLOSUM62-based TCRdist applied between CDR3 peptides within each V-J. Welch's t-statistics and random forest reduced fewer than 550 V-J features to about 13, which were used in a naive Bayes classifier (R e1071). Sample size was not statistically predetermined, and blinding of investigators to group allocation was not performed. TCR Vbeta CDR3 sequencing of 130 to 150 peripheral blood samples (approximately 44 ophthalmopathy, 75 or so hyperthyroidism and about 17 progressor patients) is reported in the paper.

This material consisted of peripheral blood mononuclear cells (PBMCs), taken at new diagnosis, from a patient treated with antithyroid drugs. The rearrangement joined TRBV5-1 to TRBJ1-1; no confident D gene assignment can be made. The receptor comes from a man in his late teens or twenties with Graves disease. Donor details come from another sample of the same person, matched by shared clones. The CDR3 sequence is CASSFRPKNTEAFF. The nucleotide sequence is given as TGCGCCAGCAGCTTTCGACCGAAGAACACTGAAGCTTTCTTT.